This T cell receptor beta chain was captured in a study of T and B cells in COVID-19 patients. Across the study: COVID-19 patients gave peripheral blood either during active infection or after recovery. Findings and caveats of the study: Active COVID-19 showed highly clonal TRB repertoires; recovery showed diversity and richness above healthy donors.

Each TRB amplification used about 220-500 ng of genomic DNA from blood. Germline CDR1 is SGHVT and CDR2 is SQSDAQ. The CDR3 has 15 amino acids. V trimming: 3 bases; J trimming: 8 bases; junction bases outside the gene matches: 6. Multiplex PCR with BIOMED2 TRB-A/B primer pools amplified TRB rearrangements. TCRdb reanalysed the multiplex PCR reads using MiXCR and keeps one entry per CDR3 protein. The sample gives 24,000 or so distinct CDR3 sequences, around a third of which show up once; about 1.5% is in the top ten. In regard to this clonotype: Its antigen is unidentified.

V is TRBV7-4 and J is TRBJ2-2; TRBD1 matches at 10 bases. Sequencing was performed on blood. This receptor was obtained from a human donor who had recovered from COVID-19. The CDR3 protein is CASSFLPGQGGELFF. The CDR3 nucleotides are TGTGCCAGCAGCTTCCTGCCGGGACAGGGGGGGGAGCTGTTTTTT.